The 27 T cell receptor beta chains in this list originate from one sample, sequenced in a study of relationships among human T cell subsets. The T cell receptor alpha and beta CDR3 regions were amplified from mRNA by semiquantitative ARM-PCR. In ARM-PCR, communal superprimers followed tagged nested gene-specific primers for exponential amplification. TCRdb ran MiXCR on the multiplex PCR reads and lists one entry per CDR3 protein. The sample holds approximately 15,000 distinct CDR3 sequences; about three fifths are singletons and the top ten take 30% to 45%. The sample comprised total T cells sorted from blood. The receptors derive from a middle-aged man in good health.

The DNA for the CDR3 is TGTGCCAGCAGAACCGGACTAGCGGTCAACAATGAGCAGTTCTTC. Protein: CASRTGLAVNNEQFF. The V gene is TRBV7-8, the J gene TRBJ2-1; 10 bases agree with TRBD2. Trimming removed 6 bases from V and 5 bases from J; junction bases left unmatched: 7. Germline values: CDR1 SGHVS, CDR2 FQNEAQ. This CDR3 region has 15 residues.

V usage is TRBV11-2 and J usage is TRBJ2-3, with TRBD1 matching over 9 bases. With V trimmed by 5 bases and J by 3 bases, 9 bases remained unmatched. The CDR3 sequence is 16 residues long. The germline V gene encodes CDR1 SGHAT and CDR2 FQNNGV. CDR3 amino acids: CASSMLPGQGTDTQYF. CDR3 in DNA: TGTGCCAGCAGCATGTTACCGGGACAGGGAACAGATACGCAGTATTTT.

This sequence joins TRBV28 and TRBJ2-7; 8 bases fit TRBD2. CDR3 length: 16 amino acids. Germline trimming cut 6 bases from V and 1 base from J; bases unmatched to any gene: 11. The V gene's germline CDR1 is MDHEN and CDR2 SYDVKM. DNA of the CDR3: TGTGCCAGCAGCCTTCAAAGCGGGAGCGTTTCCTACGAGCAGTACTTC. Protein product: CASSLQSGSVSYEQYF.

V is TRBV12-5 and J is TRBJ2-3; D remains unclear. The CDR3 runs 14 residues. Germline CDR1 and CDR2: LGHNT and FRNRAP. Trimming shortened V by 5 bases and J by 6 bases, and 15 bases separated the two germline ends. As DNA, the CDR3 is TGTGCTAGTGGTCTTGACTCCGCTTTGGATACGCAGTATTTT. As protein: CASGLDSALDTQYF. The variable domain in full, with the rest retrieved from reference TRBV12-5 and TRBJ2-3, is DARVTQTPRHKVTEMGQEVTMRCQPILGHNTVFWYRQTMMQGLELLAYFRNRAPLDDSGMPKDRFSAEMPDATLATLKIQPSEPRDSAVYFCASGLDSALDTQYFGPGTRLTVL.

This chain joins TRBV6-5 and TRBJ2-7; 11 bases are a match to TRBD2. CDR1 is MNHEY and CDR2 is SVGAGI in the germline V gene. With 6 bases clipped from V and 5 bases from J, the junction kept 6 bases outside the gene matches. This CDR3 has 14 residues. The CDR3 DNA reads TGTGCCAGCAGGGATAGCGGGAGGGCCAACGAGCAGTACTTC. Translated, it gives CASRDSGRANEQYF.

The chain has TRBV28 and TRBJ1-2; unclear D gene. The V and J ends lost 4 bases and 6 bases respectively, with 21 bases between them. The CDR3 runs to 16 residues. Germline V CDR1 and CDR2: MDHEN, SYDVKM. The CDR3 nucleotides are TGTGCCAGCAGTTCCTCAACCCGGGGAGGGAGGGATGGCTACACCTTC. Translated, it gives CASSSSTRGGRDGYTF.

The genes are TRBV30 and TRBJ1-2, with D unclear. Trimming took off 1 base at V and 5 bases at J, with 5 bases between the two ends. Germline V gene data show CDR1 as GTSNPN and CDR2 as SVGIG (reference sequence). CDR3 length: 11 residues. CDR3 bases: TGTGCCTGGAGTGCGAAGTATGGCTACACCTTC. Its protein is CAWSAKYGYTF.

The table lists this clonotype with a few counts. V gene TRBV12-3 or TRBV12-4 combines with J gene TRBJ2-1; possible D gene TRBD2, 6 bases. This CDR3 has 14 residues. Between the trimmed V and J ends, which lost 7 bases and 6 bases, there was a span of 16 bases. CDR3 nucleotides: TGTGCCAGCATCCACGGGACTCTGGGCAATGAGCAGTTCTTC. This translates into CASIHGTLGNEQFF.

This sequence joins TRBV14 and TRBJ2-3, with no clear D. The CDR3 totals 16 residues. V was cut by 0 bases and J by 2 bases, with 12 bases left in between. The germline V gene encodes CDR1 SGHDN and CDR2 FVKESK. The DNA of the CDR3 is TGTGCCAGCAGCCAAGATGGTACCCTTCTCACAGATACGCAGTATTTT. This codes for CASSQDGTLLTDTQYF.

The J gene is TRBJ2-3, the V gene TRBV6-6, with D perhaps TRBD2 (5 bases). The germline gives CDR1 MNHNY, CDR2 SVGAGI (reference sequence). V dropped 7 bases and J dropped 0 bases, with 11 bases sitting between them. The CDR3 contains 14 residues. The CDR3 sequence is CASNEGGSTDTQYF. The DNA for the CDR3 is TGTGCCAGCAATGAGGGCGGGAGCACAGATACGCAGTATTTT.

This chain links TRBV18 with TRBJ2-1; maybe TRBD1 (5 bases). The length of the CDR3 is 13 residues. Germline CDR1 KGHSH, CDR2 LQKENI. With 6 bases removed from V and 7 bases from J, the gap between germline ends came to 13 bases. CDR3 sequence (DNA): TGTGCCAGCTCTCCCGACAGCCCTAATGAGCAGTTCTTC. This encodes CASSPDSPNEQFF.

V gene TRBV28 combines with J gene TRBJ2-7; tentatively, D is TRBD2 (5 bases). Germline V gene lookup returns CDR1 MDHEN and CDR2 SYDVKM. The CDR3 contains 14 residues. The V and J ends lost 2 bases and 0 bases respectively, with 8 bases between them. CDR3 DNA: TGTGCCAGCAGTTTACGCGGGTTCTCCTACGAGCAGTACTTC. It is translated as CASSLRGFSYEQYF. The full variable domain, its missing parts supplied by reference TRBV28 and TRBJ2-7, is DVKVTQSSRYLVKRTGEKVFLECVQDMDHENMFWYRQDPGLGLRLIYFSYDVKMKEKGDIPEGYSVSREKKERFSLILESASTNQTSMYLCASSLRGFSYEQYFGPGTRLTVT.

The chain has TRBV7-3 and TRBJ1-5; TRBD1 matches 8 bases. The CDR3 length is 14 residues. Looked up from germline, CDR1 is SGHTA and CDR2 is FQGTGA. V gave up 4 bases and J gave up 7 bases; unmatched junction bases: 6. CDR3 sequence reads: CASSSGQGEQPQHF. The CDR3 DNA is TGTGCCAGCAGCTCAGGACAGGGTGAACAGCCCCAGCATTTT.

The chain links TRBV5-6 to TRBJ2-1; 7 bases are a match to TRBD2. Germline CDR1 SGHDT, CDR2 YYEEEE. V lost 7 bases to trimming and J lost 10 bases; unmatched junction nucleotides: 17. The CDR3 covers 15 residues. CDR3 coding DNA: TGTGCCAGCCGATTATTCCGGGACTACGTTAACGAGCAGTTCTTC. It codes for CASRLFRDYVNEQFF.

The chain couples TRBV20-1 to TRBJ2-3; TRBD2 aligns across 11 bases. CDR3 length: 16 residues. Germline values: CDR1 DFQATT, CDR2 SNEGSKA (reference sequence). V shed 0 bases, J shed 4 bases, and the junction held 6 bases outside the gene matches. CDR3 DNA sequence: TGCAGTGCTAGAGATCCGGCTAGCGGGAGGCCAGATACGCAGTATTTT. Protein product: CSARDPASGRPDTQYF.

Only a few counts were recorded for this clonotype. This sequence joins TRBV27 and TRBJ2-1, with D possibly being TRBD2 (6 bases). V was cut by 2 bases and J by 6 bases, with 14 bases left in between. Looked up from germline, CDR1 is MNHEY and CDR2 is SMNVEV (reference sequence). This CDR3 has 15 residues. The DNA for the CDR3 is TGTGCCAGCAGTTTACTGAGGCGGACTACCAATGAGCAGTTCTTC. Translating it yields CASSLLRRTTNEQFF.

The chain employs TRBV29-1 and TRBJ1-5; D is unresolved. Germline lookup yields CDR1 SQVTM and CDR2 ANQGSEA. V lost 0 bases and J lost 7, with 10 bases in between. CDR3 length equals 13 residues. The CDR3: CSVEDREGQPQHF. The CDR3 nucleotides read TGCAGCGTTGAAGACAGAGAGGGACAGCCCCAGCATTTT.

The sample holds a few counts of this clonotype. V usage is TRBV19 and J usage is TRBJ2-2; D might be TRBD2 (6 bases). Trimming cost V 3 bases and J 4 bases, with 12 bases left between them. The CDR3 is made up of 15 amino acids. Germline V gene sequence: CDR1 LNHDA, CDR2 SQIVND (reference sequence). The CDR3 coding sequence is TGTGCCAGTAGTATTCTCCGGGGGAGCACCGGGGAGCTGTTTTTT. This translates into CASSILRGSTGELFF.

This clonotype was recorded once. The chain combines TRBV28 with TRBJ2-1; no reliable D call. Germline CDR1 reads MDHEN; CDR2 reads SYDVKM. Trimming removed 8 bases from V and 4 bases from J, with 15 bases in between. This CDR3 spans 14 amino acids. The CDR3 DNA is TGTGCCAGCTCAGTAGGGATAAAGTACAATGAGCAGTTCTTC. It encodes CASSVGIKYNEQFF. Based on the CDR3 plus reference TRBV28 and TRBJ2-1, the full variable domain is DVKVTQSSRYLVKRTGEKVFLECVQDMDHENMFWYRQDPGLGLRLIYFSYDVKMKEKGDIPEGYSVSREKKERFSLILESASTNQTSMYLCASSVGIKYNEQFFGPGTRLTVL.

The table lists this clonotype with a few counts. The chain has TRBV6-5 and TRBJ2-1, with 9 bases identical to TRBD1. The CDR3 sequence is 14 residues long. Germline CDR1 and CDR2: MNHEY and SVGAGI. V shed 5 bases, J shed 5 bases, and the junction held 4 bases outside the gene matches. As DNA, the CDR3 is TGTGCCAGCAGTAGACAGGGGGTACACAATGAGCAGTTCTTC. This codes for CASSRQGVHNEQFF.

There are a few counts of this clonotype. This chain's CDR3 is CASTRQASTDTQYF. The CDR3, as DNA: TGCGCCAGCACCCGGCAGGCAAGCACAGATACGCAGTATTTT. This chain links TRBV5-1 with TRBJ2-3; D gene uncertain. The CDR3 has 14 amino acids. V was shortened by 6 bases and J by 0 bases, with 11 bases between the two germline ends. Germline loops: CDR1 SGHRS, CDR2 YFSETQ.

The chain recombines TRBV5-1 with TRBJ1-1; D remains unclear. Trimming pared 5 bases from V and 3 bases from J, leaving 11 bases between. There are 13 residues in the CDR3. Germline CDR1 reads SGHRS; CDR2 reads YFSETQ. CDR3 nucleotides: TGCGCCAGCAGGGTACGAGCGGACACTGAAGCTTTCTTT. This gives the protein CASRVRADTEAFF.

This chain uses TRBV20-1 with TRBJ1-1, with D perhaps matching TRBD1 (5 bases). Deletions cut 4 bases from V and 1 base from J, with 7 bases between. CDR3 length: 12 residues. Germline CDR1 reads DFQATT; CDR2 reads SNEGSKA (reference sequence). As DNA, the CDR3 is TGCAGTGCTACCACAGGGAACACTGAAGCTTTCTTT. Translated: CSATTGNTEAFF.

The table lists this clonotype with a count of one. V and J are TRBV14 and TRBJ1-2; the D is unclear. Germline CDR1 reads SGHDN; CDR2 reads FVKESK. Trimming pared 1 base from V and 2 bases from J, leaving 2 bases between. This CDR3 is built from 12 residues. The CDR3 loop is CASSQVNYGYTF. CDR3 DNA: TGTGCCAGCAGCCAAGTAAACTATGGCTACACCTTC.

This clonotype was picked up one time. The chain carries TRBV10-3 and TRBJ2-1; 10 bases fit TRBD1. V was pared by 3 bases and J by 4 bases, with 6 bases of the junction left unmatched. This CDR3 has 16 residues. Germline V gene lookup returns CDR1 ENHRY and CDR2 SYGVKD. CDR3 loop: CAISDRDRGPYNEQFF. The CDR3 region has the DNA TGTGCCATCAGTGACCGGGACAGGGGACCGTACAATGAGCAGTTCTTC.

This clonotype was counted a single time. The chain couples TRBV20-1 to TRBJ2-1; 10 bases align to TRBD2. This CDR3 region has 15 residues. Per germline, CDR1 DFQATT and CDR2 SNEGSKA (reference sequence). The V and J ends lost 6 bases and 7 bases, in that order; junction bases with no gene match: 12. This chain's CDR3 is CSAGPPASGSNEQFF. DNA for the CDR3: TGCAGTGCCGGACCGCCTGCTAGCGGGAGTAATGAGCAGTTCTTC.

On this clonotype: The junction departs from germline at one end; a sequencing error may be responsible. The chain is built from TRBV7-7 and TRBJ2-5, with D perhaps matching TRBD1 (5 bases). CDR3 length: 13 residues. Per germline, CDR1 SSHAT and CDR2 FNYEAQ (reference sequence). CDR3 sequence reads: CASTPWPGETQYF. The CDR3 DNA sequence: TGTGCTAGCACGCCTTGGCCAGGGGAGACCCAGTACTTC. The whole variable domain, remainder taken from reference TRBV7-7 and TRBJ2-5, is GAGVSQSPRYKVTKRGQDVTLRCDPISSHATLYWYQQALGQGPEFLTYFNYEAQPDKSGLPSDRFSAERPEGSISTLTIQRTEQRDSAMYRCASTPWPGETQYFGPGTRLLVL.